A selection of T cell receptor beta chains follows, all from one sample in a study of glioma-infiltrating T cells. From the multiplex PCR reads, TCRdb called clonotypes with MiXCR, one entry per CDR3 protein. Seen here are around 350,000 distinct CDR3 sequences, around 38% observed once, and the top ten hold about 12%. Sample: glioma tissue, nonneoplastic brain tissue, or PBMCs (not recorded which). The source is a human donor with low-grade glioma or glioblastoma, undergoing nonglioma brain surgery, or in good health (not recorded which). Each CDR3 is given with its conserved first and last residue. A D gene is named only where the DNA matches it firmly. Rows may omit the clone size; those that give it use once, few, many or a size class.

CDR3nt	CDR3aa	d_gene	v_gene	j_gene	abundance
TGCGCCAGCAGCTTCAGCGGGAGGCAACCAGAGGAGACCCAGTACTTC	CASSFSGRQPEETQYF	TRBD2	TRBV5-1	TRBJ2-5	few
TGCAGTGCTAGAGATATAACCGGGACTAGCGACTACAATGAGCAGTTCTTC	CSARDITGTSDYNEQFF	TRBD2	TRBV20-1	TRBJ2-1	NA
TGCGCCAGCAGCTTGGAACTTACAGGGGTAAACGAGCAGTACTTC	CASSLELTGVNEQYF	TRBD1	TRBV5-1	TRBJ2-7	NA
TGTGCCAGCAGCTTTACAGGGGTGGCCACTGAAGCCTTCTTT	CASSFTGVATEAFF	TRBD1	TRBV7-2	TRBJ1-1	NA
TGTGCCAGCAGCTTAACGAGCAGGATAGATACGCAGTATTTT	CASSLTSRIDTQYF	NA	TRBV7-2	TRBJ2-3	few
TGTGCCAGCAGTGACCAGGTCTTCTATGGCTACACCTTC	CASSDQVFYGYTF	NA	TRBV2	TRBJ1-2	NA
TGTGCCAGCAGCTTAAGTTTTTCGTTGGACGGGACCCAGTACTTC	CASSLSFSLDGTQYF	NA	TRBV7-8	TRBJ2-5	NA
TGTGCCAGCAGTTTTTTGTCGGCTAGAGGAGTCGAGCAGTACTTC	CASSFLSARGVEQYF	NA	TRBV27	TRBJ2-7	many
TGCGCCAGCAGCCAAGAACGGACGCCTGCCTACAATGAGCAGTTCTTC	CASSQERTPAYNEQFF	NA	TRBV4-3	TRBJ2-1	few
TGTGCCAGCAGCAAGGACAGGTCTAGCACAGATACGCAGTATTTT	CASSKDRSSTDTQYF	TRBD1	TRBV7-9	TRBJ2-3	few
TGTGCCAGCAGTTACTCGGACGGGGCTTCTAATGAAAAACTGTTTTTT	CASSYSDGASNEKLFF	NA	TRBV6-5	TRBJ1-4	NA
TGCAGTGCTAGTATGAACACTGAAGCTTTCTTT	CSASMNTEAFF	NA	TRBV20-1	TRBJ1-1	many
TGTGCCAGCAGTGGAAGCCCCAGGGGGCAGGGGTACGAGCAGTACTTC	CASSGSPRGQGYEQYF	TRBD1	TRBV2	TRBJ2-7	few
TGCAGCGTTGAAAATGGGGGACGTCCTGCTAATACCTTC	CSVENGGRPANTF	NA	TRBV29-1	TRBJ1-2	NA
TGCGCCAGCCGCTTGGCGGGGACAGGGGAGGGCGAGCAGTACTTC	CASRLAGTGEGEQYF	TRBD1	TRBV5-1	TRBJ2-7	NA
TGTGCCACCAGCAGAGGAACAGGGGGCTCTGGAAACACCATATATTTT	CATSRGTGGSGNTIYF	TRBD1	TRBV15	TRBJ1-3	NA
TGTGCCAGCAGCCGGGACAGGGGCACAGGTACGCAGTATTTT	CASSRDRGTGTQYF	TRBD1	TRBV7-2	TRBJ2-3	NA
TGTGCCAGCAGCTTATTCAGGGGCGATGAAGCTTTCTTT	CASSLFRGDEAFF	NA	TRBV7-9	TRBJ1-1	NA
TGTGCCAGCAGCCGGCCCCTTAGGTCGCAGGGTCCCACACTGCACCCCTATTACAATGAGCAGTTCTTC	CASSRPLRSQGPTLHPYYNEQFF	NA	TRBV7-2	TRBJ2-1	NA
TGTGCCAGCAGCTTAGGAGTAGGGACATATGGCTACACCTTC	CASSLGVGTYGYTF	NA	TRBV7-9	TRBJ1-2	few
TGTGCCAGCAGACCTACCGGGCCAACTTACAATGAGCAGTTCTTC	CASRPTGPTYNEQFF	NA	TRBV7-9	TRBJ2-1	NA
TGCAGTGCTAGAGATAATGTCCTGCACAATGAGCAGTTCTTC	CSARDNVLHNEQFF	NA	TRBV20-1	TRBJ2-1	many
TGTGCCAGCAGTCTCGGGGGACAGGGAACCTACGAGCAGTACTTC	CASSLGGQGTYEQYF	TRBD1	TRBV27	TRBJ2-7	NA
TGTGCCAGCAGCCCCCCAGGTTCCCCCTATAGAGAGCAGTACTTC	CASSPPGSPYREQYF	NA	TRBV7-2	TRBJ2-7	NA
TGTGCCAGCAGCCTAAACACGGGACTGAACTCCTACGAGCAGTACTTC	CASSLNTGLNSYEQYF	NA	TRBV4-2	TRBJ2-7	NA
TGTGCCAGCAGCCCAGATCCACTTCTGAACACCGGGGAGCTGTTTTTT	CASSPDPLLNTGELFF	NA	TRBV6-4	TRBJ2-2	few
TGCGCCAGCAGCCGATTGGACAGGCAAGGCTACACCTTC	CASSRLDRQGYTF	TRBD1	TRBV4-1	TRBJ1-2	few
TGTGCCAGCAGCCCTCGGCTCGATCTCACAGATACGCAGTATTTT	CASSPRLDLTDTQYF	NA	TRBV7-9	TRBJ2-3	NA
TGCAGTGCTAGGGGGGAGCGGGGGCAGCACACTGAAGCTTTCTTT	CSARGERGQHTEAFF	NA	TRBV20-1	TRBJ1-1	NA
TGCAGTGCTAGAGGATCAGGCAGTCCTAGTCCCAGGGTTGAGCAGTTCTTC	CSARGSGSPSPRVEQFF	NA	TRBV20-1	TRBJ2-1	NA
TGTGCCAGCGGGGAAGTAGCGGGGCACTACAATGAGCAGTTCTTC	CASGEVAGHYNEQFF	TRBD2	TRBV6-5	TRBJ2-1	NA
TGCAGTGCCCGATCACAGGGGGCGAACACTGAAGCTTTCTTT	CSARSQGANTEAFF	TRBD1	TRBV20-1	TRBJ1-1	many
TGTGCCATCAGTGAGGGGAAGAGGGTCGATCAGCCCCAGCATTTT	CAISEGKRVDQPQHF	NA	TRBV10-3	TRBJ1-5	once
TGCAGCGTTGAAGTCTGGCAGAACACTGAAGCTTTCTTT	CSVEVWQNTEAFF	NA	TRBV29-1	TRBJ1-1	once
TGTGCCAGCAGCCCTCAGGCAGGGACCTCGAAGACCCAGTACTTC	CASSPQAGTSKTQYF	NA	TRBV7-2	TRBJ2-5	NA
TGTGCCAGCAGTTTCGGCGGGTATAGCACAGATACGCAGTATTTT	CASSFGGYSTDTQYF	NA	TRBV12-3/TRBV12-4	TRBJ2-3	few
TGCGCCAGCAGCCAAAACCTGGACTCGTACAATGAGCAGTTCTTC	CASSQNLDSYNEQFF	NA	TRBV4-1	TRBJ2-1	NA
TGTGCCAGCAGCTTAGTCTTGGGGGCAGATACGCAGTATTTT	CASSLVLGADTQYF	NA	TRBV7-9	TRBJ2-3	few
TGTGCCAGTAGTATAATTTCGCCAGTCAACACTGAAGCTTTCTTT	CASSIISPVNTEAFF	NA	TRBV19	TRBJ1-1	NA
TGCAGTGCTAGAGCCCCGATGGCTCGCTTAGCGGCAAGCACAGATACGCAGTATTTT	CSARAPMARLAASTDTQYF	NA	TRBV20-1	TRBJ2-3	few
TGTGCCAGCAGTCCCCCGTGGAGCTCCTACAATGAGCAGTTCTTC	CASSPPWSSYNEQFF	NA	TRBV28	TRBJ2-1	once
TGTGCCAGCAGTTACTCGCCTGACCTCGTTCTAGCGAACACAGATACGCAGTATTTT	CASSYSPDLVLANTDTQYF	NA	TRBV6-5	TRBJ2-3	NA
TGTGCCAGCAGAACCGGGGGAATCTCCTACGAGCAGTACTTC	CASRTGGISYEQYF	NA	TRBV6-2/TRBV6-3	TRBJ2-7	few
TGTGCCAGCAGCCAAGACAGGGAAAAACTGTTTTTT	CASSQDREKLFF	NA	TRBV28	TRBJ1-4	NA
TGCAGTGCTGTCTCGGGACAGGGAAGCAGGAACACCATATATTTT	CSAVSGQGSRNTIYF	TRBD1	TRBV20-1	TRBJ1-3	few
TGTGCCAGCAGCTTAACCCGGGCGCAAGAGACCCAGTACTTC	CASSLTRAQETQYF	NA	TRBV7-2	TRBJ2-5	NA
TGTGCCAGCAGCCAAGCCGGGGGGTATAATTCACCCCTCCACTTT	CASSQAGGYNSPLHF	NA	TRBV4-2	TRBJ1-6	NA
TGTGCCACCAGCAGGGGTGACAGGGACAATCAGCCCCAGCATTTT	CATSRGDRDNQPQHF	TRBD1	TRBV15	TRBJ1-5	few